These 17 T cell receptor beta chains came from one sample sequenced in a study of blood T cells in healthy people across ages (dated by TCRdb to the mid-2010s). Receptors were amplified or captured by 5' RACE. The run used an Illumina HiSeq 2500. A second roughly 6 to 11 cycle PCR used a sample-barcoded 5' primer and a J-beta primer mix. Starting from the raw public reads, TCRdb applied fastp trimming at Q25, assembled clones with MiXCR and retained in-frame beta chains. For every CDR3 protein sequence, its rows merge into one entry that carries the most common genes and DNA. This sample lists fewer than 1,200,000 distinct CDR3 sequences; about 25% were detected once. The ten largest clones add up to around 0.75% of the sample. The same specimen was also included in a second study, on T cells of mothers and their children.

Sequencing input: blood. These receptor sequences come from a girl between 2 and 10 years old in good health.

The J gene is TRBJ2-5, the V gene TRBV29-1, with 8 positions matching TRBD1. V lost 6 bases and J lost 4; bases outside the gene matches: 10. The CDR3 runs 14 residues. The germline gives CDR1 SQVTM, CDR2 ANQGSEA. As DNA, the CDR3 is TGCAGCGTAGCGCCTCAGGGGGCGAGAGAGACCCAGTACTTC. The encoded protein is CSVAPQGARETQYF.

This clonotype was recorded a few times. The chain combines TRBV27 with TRBJ2-2; D is unclear. With 3 bases removed from V and 1 base from J, the gap between germline ends came to 12 bases. Germline assignment: CDR1 MNHEY and CDR2 SMNVEV (reference sequence). The CDR3 has 16 residues. DNA for the CDR3: TGTGCCAGCAGTTTCTCCCCGAGGTTGAACACCGGGGAGCTGTTTTTT. Translating it yields CASSFSPRLNTGELFF.

The rearrangement uses TRBV28 and TRBJ2-2; TRBD1 agrees at 7 bases. Unmatched junction bases numbered 6, after V lost 2 bases and J lost 3 bases. This CDR3 contains 16 residues. Per germline, CDR1 MDHEN and CDR2 SYDVKM. For the CDR3, the DNA is TGTGCCAGCAGTTTAAGGGGGCTCGGGTACACCGGGGAGCTGTTTTTT. It encodes CASSLRGLGYTGELFF.

This clonotype was seen a few times. The J gene is TRBJ1-5, the V gene TRBV7-9; D is undetermined. The CDR3 sequence is 14 residues long. Trimming took off 0 bases at V and 7 bases at J, with 10 bases between the two ends. Per germline, CDR1 SEHNR and CDR2 FQNEAQ (reference sequence). CDR3 bases: TGTGCCAGCAGCTTAGCGCTCGATAACCAGCCCCAGCATTTT. Translating it yields CASSLALDNQPQHF.

This clonotype was observed a handful of times. The gene calls are TRBV20-1 and TRBJ2-5; D unresolved. V lost 3 bases, J lost 3 bases, and 8 bases lay in between. The CDR3 is made up of 12 amino acids. Germline values: CDR1 DFQATT, CDR2 SNEGSKA (reference sequence). CDR3 region: CSASDGKETQYF. CDR3 bases: TGCAGTGCTAGTGACGGAAAAGAGACCCAGTACTTC.

This clonotype has just a few counts. V gene TRBV11-3 combines with J gene TRBJ2-5; D is possibly TRBD1 (6 bases). With 4 bases removed from V and 14 bases from J, the gap between germline ends came to 20 bases. CDR1 and CDR2 from the germline V gene are SGHNT and YENEEA. This CDR3 has 13 residues. Written as DNA, the CDR3 is TGTGCCAGCAGCTCCCGGGACATTGGAACCGACTACTTC. Translation gives CASSSRDIGTDYF.

The V call is TRBV2, the J call TRBJ2-5; D may be TRBD1 or TRBD2 (5 bases each). Germline assignment: CDR1 SNHLY and CDR2 FYNNEI. The CDR3 totals 13 residues. Trimming cost V 1 base and J 11 bases, with 14 bases left between them. The CDR3 DNA reads TGTGCCAGCAGTGAAGGCAGGGTGTGGGAGCAGTACTTC. Translated: CASSEGRVWEQYF. The entire variable domain, with the rest obtained from reference TRBV2 and TRBJ2-5, is as follows: EPEVTQTPSHQVTQMGQEVILRCVPISNHLYFYWYRQILGQKVEFLVSFYNNEISEKSEIFDDQFSVERPDGSNFTLKIRSTKLEDSAMYFCASSEGRVWEQYFGPGTRLLVL.

The chain is built from TRBV7-2 and TRBJ2-5, with 12 bases identical to TRBD2. V shed 1 base and J 2 bases; nucleotides not matched to a gene: 11. The germline CDR1 and CDR2 sequences are SGHTA and FQGNSA. The CDR3 is made up of 19 amino acids. The CDR3 sequence is CASSLGLAGVGFQQETQYF. The CDR3 DNA sequence: TGTGCCAGCAGCTTAGGACTAGCGGGGGTCGGGTTCCAACAAGAGACCCAGTACTTC.

The CDR3 protein is CSASTSRMYQETQYF. CDR3 DNA: TGCAGTGCCTCAACTAGCAGAATGTACCAAGAGACCCAGTACTTC. The chain recombines TRBV20-1 with TRBJ2-5; D is possibly TRBD2 (6 bases). V was shortened by 6 bases and J by 0 bases, with 17 bases between the two germline ends. The CDR3 is 15 residues long. Germline CDR1 reads DFQATT; CDR2 reads SNEGSKA (reference sequence).

This chain uses TRBV29-1 with TRBJ1-1; tentatively, D is TRBD1 (5 bases). Germline V gene sequence: CDR1 SQVTM, CDR2 ANQGSEA. This CDR3 spans 12 amino acids. V lost 7 bases to trimming and J lost 1 base, with 10 bases between them. The CDR3 region is CSAWGGNTEAFF. DNA of the CDR3: TGCAGCGCGTGGGGCGGGAACACTGAAGCTTTCTTT.

The rearrangement links TRBV20-1 to TRBJ2-5, with 11 bases that match TRBD2. The CDR3 totals 12 residues. Germline CDR1 DFQATT, CDR2 SNEGSKA (reference sequence). V gave up 3 bases and J gave up 13 bases; unmatched junction bases: 7. This CDR3 is CSARGLAAGPYF. The CDR3 coding sequence is TGCAGTGCTAGGGGACTAGCGGCGGGTCCGTACTTC.

The chain has TRBV5-1 and TRBJ2-5; D is unclear. Trimming removed 0 bases at V and 0 bases at J, with 12 bases between. The germline V gene encodes CDR1 SGHRS and CDR2 YFSETQ. The CDR3 contains 16 residues. DNA of the CDR3: TGCGCCAGCAGCTTGGCCGGGCGGCCGGACCAAGAGACCCAGTACTTC. As protein: CASSLAGRPDQETQYF.

The V and J genes are TRBV27 and TRBJ2-4; D is perhaps TRBD1 (5 bases). Germline V gene sequence: CDR1 MNHEY, CDR2 SMNVEV (reference sequence). Trimming stripped 5 bases from V and 0 bases from J, with 17 bases between. CDR3 size: 17 residues. CDR3 DNA sequence: TGTGCCAGCAGTCCCATAGGACACCCATTAGCCAAAAACATTCAGTACTTC. Translation gives CASSPIGHPLAKNIQYF.

This chain links TRBV12-3 or TRBV12-4 with TRBJ2-7; no firm D call. Trimming left V 3 bases short and J 1 base short, with 10 bases between. This CDR3 has 14 amino acids. CDR3 sequence: CASSFMRSSYEQYF. As DNA, the CDR3 is TGTGCCAGCAGTTTTATGAGGAGTTCCTACGAGCAGTACTTC.

This clonotype was detected only a few times. The chain uses TRBV6-2 or TRBV6-3 and TRBJ1-1, with D possibly TRBD1 on 5 matching bases. The germline CDR1 and CDR2 sequences are MNHEY and SVGEGT. Trimming pared 0 bases from V and 1 base from J, leaving 9 bases between. The CDR3 length is 15 residues. The CDR3 spells CASSYSGRTNTEAFF. The CDR3 nucleotides are TGTGCCAGCAGTTACTCGGGACGGACGAACACTGAAGCTTTCTTT.

This clonotype was detected only a few times. The V call is TRBV5-6, the J call TRBJ2-5; either TRBD1 or TRBD2 may fit D (6 bases each). The J call may be wrong; the DNA end is better matched by TRBJ2-7. Germline V gives CDR1 SGHDT, CDR2 YYEEEE. The CDR3 is 12 residues long. As DNA, the CDR3 is TGTGCCAGCAGTGTAGGGGGGCACGAGCAGTACTTC. This translates into CASSVGGHEQYF.

The chain carries TRBV5-1 and TRBJ1-1; no firm D call. Trimming stripped 4 bases from V and 0 bases from J, with 7 bases between. The CDR3 consists of 13 residues. Germline V lookup: CDR1 SGHRS, CDR2 YFSETQ. CDR3 sequence reads: CASSPELNTEAFF. The CDR3 DNA reads as TGCGCCAGCAGCCCGGAGCTGAACACTGAAGCTTTCTTT.